This passage covers 27 T cell receptor beta chains from one sample sequenced in a study of CD8 T cells in ankylosing spondylitis. Study observations and caveats: One TCR beta motif, made up of eight highly homologous variants, appeared characteristic of ankylosing spondylitis blood.

These receptors' targets are unknown. MiXCR, run by TCRdb on the 5' RACE reads, gives a single entry per CDR3 protein. The sample contains about 540,000 distinct CDR3 sequences, roughly 13% of which appear only once. The sample taken for sequencing was blood, either unsorted or a sorted T cell fraction (not recorded which). Every receptor here comes from a male donor with ankylosing spondylitis.

The chain is built from TRBV9 and TRBJ2-2; 7 bases are a match to TRBD1. CDR1 is SGDLS and CDR2 is YYNGEE in the germline V gene. The CDR3 runs 15 residues. The ends lost 3 bases at V and 3 bases at J; junction bases unmatched: 5. The CDR3 DNA follows: TGTGCCAGCAGCGAGACAGGGTCGGACACCGGGGAGCTGTTTTTT. Residues: CASSETGSDTGELFF. The whole variable domain, remainder taken from reference TRBV9 and TRBJ2-2, is DSGVTQTPKHLITATGQRVTLRCSPRSGDLSVYWYQQSLDQGLQFLIQYYNGEERAKGNILERFSAQQFPDLHSELNLSSLELGDSALYFCASSETGSDTGELFFGEGSRLTVL.

This clonotype was observed a few times. This chain connects TRBV5-4 to TRBJ2-1; no firm D call. Germline V lookup: CDR1 SGHNT, CDR2 YYREEE (reference sequence). The CDR3 has 15 residues. Trimming cost V 0 bases and J 1 base, with 8 bases left between them. Written as DNA, the CDR3 is TGTGCCAGCAGCTTGGACGCTAGGTCCTACAATGAGCAGTTCTTC. Its translation: CASSLDARSYNEQFF.

This clonotype has a handful of counts. This chain connects TRBV7-9 to TRBJ1-1; D may be TRBD1 (6 bases). CDR3 length: 13 amino acids. Deletions cut 1 base from V and 11 bases from J, with 14 bases between. From germline, CDR1 is SEHNR and CDR2 FQNEAQ (reference sequence). The CDR3 sequence is CASSLDSGERAFF. CDR3 bases: TGTGCCAGCAGCTTAGATTCAGGGGAGAGGGCTTTCTTT.

This clonotype was counted only a few times. This chain uses TRBV12-3 or TRBV12-4 with TRBJ2-7; D unclear. The CDR3 runs 15 residues. V shed 6 bases and J shed 1 base, with 16 bases lying between them. For the CDR3, the DNA is TGTGCCAGCAGCCCGCGCGGCCGCTCATCCTACGAGCAGTACTTC. Translating gives CASSPRGRSSYEQYF.

The genes are TRBV5-1 and TRBJ2-2, with 9 bases aligning to TRBD2. With V trimmed by 3 bases and J by 6 bases, 12 bases remained unmatched. The V gene's germline CDR1 is SGHRS and CDR2 YFSETQ. There are 17 residues in the CDR3. CDR3 in amino acids: CASSSRGSGSCSGELFF. The DNA of the CDR3 is TGCGCCAGCAGCTCTCGGGGTAGCGGGAGTTGTTCCGGGGAGCTGTTTTTT.

This clonotype was seen a few times. V and J are TRBV5-6 and TRBJ2-2; the D gene is possibly TRBD2 (6 bases). The CDR3 consists of 13 residues. Germline CDR1 reads SGHDT; CDR2 reads YYEEEE. V shed 5 bases and J shed 7 bases, with 12 bases lying between them. The CDR3 DNA reads TGTGCCAGCAGAAACGGGAGATACGGGGAGCTGTTTTTT. Amino acids: CASRNGRYGELFF.

The chain employs TRBV20-1 and TRBJ2-5, with 7 bases identical to TRBD1. Germline loops: CDR1 DFQATT, CDR2 SNEGSKA (reference sequence). The CDR3 has 16 residues. Germline trimming cut 4 bases from V and 1 base from J; bases unmatched to any gene: 12. The CDR3 loop reads CSATGATGEPQETQYF. The CDR3 region has the DNA TGCAGTGCTACCGGAGCTACAGGGGAGCCCCAAGAGACCCAGTACTTC.

The table lists this clonotype with a few counts. This chain connects TRBV20-1 to TRBJ2-3, with 8 bases fitting TRBD2. The J segment lost 5 bases and the V segment lost 7 bases, leaving 20 bases of the junction unmatched. The CDR3 runs 17 residues. Per germline, CDR1 DFQATT and CDR2 SNEGSKA (reference sequence). CDR3 protein: CSVEGVLAGPPGDTQYF. CDR3 nucleotides: TGCAGTGTTGAGGGAGTTTTAGCGGGACCCCCCGGAGATACGCAGTATTTT.

The chain combines TRBV11-2 with TRBJ1-1; the D gene is possibly TRBD1 (5 bases). Trimming cost V 2 bases and J 5 bases, with 12 bases left between them. From germline, CDR1 is SGHAT and CDR2 FQNNGV. This CDR3 is built from 14 residues. CDR3 nucleotide sequence: TGTGCCAGCAGCTTACAGCGCAGGGATACTGAAGCTTTCTTT. Translated, it gives CASSLQRRDTEAFF.

This clonotype was counted a few times. V and J are TRBV7-2 and TRBJ1-2; D might be TRBD1 (5 bases). The germline CDR1 and CDR2 sequences are SGHTA and FQGNSA. V lost 9 bases and J lost 8, with 25 bases in between. The CDR3 spans 15 residues. The CDR3 coding sequence is TGTGCCAGACTGAGTGGGTCTAGGGGCGGAGAGGGCTACACCTTC. It yields the protein CARLSGSRGGEGYTF.

There are a few counts of this clonotype. This chain's CDR3 is CASSEWGPTGEQFF. CDR3 in DNA: TGTGCCAGCAGTGAATGGGGGCCTACAGGGGAGCAGTTCTTC. This chain joins TRBV2 and TRBJ2-1; weak D call: TRBD1 (6 bases). Trimming pared 2 bases from V and 10 bases from J, leaving 15 bases between. CDR1 and CDR2 (germline): SNHLY, FYNNEI. This CDR3 comprises 14 residues.

The J gene is TRBJ2-2, the V gene TRBV11-2; possibly TRBD2 for D (5 bases). V was pared by 5 bases and J by 6 bases, with 13 bases between. The germline gives CDR1 SGHAT, CDR2 FQNNGV. The CDR3 contains 14 residues. CDR3 sequence reads: CASSVWEISGELFF. In DNA form, the CDR3 reads TGTGCCAGCAGCGTTTGGGAGATTTCCGGGGAGCTGTTTTTT.

The table lists this clonotype with a few counts. V usage is TRBV7-2 and J usage is TRBJ1-2; TRBD1 might be the D (5 bases). Germline V gene lookup returns CDR1 SGHTA and CDR2 FQGNSA. The CDR3 consists of 17 residues. Between the trimmed V and J ends, which lost 5 bases and 2 bases, there was a span of 21 bases. CDR3 protein: CASSPERLRGLNYGYTF. In DNA, the CDR3 is TGTGCCAGCAGCCCCGAAAGGTTGAGGGGCCTGAACTATGGCTACACCTTC.

V and J are TRBV5-1 and TRBJ1-1; D is undetermined. Between the trimmed V and J ends, which lost 0 bases and 2 bases, there was a span of 14 bases. This CDR3 contains 16 residues. Germline CDR1 reads SGHRS; CDR2 reads YFSETQ. CDR3 region: CASSLAVFTDNTEAFF. The CDR3 DNA follows: TGCGCCAGCAGCTTGGCCGTTTTTACAGATAACACTGAAGCTTTCTTT.

This sequence joins TRBV5-5 and TRBJ1-1, with D maybe TRBD1 (5 bases). The germline V gene encodes CDR1 SGHKS and CDR2 YYEKEE (reference sequence). This CDR3 contains 14 residues. The V and J ends lost 0 bases and 1 base respectively, with 7 bases between them. The CDR3 sequence is CASSLAGQNTEAFF. Here the CDR3 DNA reads TGTGCCAGCAGCTTGGCGGGGCAGAACACTGAAGCTTTCTTT.

The chain employs TRBV29-1 and TRBJ2-7; D could derive from TRBD1 or TRBD2 (5 bases each). This CDR3 has 14 amino acids. Germline assignment: CDR1 SQVTM and CDR2 ANQGSEA. Between the trimmed V and J ends, which lost 0 bases and 3 bases, there was a span of 12 bases. The CDR3 is CSVEDRGASYEQYV. CDR3 nucleotide sequence: TGCAGCGTTGAAGATCGAGGGGCCAGCTACGAGCAGTACGTC.

This clonotype was counted a few times. V and J are TRBV27 and TRBJ2-1; D possibly corresponds to TRBD2 (5 bases). V lost 5 bases, J lost 6 bases, and 14 bases lay in between. The CDR3 is 14 residues long. Germline V lookup: CDR1 MNHEY, CDR2 SMNVEV (reference sequence). In nucleotides, the CDR3 is TGTGCCAGCAGTCCACTAGGCCCGTCCAATGAGCAGTTCTTC. This sequence encodes CASSPLGPSNEQFF.

This clonotype was picked up a small number of times. A junction end diverges from the germline sequence, so it may reflect a read error. The chain joins TRBV28 to TRBJ2-1, with 7 nucleotides matching TRBD2. The CDR3 is 13 amino acids. Germline-derived CDR1 and CDR2 are MDHEN and SYDVKM. CDR3 in DNA: TGTGCCAGCGGTGGGACTACCTACGATGAGCAGTTCTTC. Amino acid sequence: CASGGTTYDEQFF.

The V gene is TRBV20-1, the J gene TRBJ2-2, with 7 bases that match TRBD2. The V and J ends lost 3 bases and 3 bases, in that order; junction bases with no gene match: 4. Germline V gene lookup returns CDR1 DFQATT and CDR2 SNEGSKA (reference sequence). This CDR3 comprises 14 residues. Here the CDR3 reads CSARERDYTGELFF. The CDR3, as DNA: TGCAGTGCTAGGGAGCGGGACTACACCGGGGAGCTGTTTTTT.

The chain has TRBV20-1 and TRBJ2-3; D remains ambiguous. The V gene lost 6 bases and the J gene lost 1 base, with 11 bases spanning the gap. CDR1 and CDR2 (germline): DFQATT, SNEGSKA (reference sequence). The CDR3 covers 13 residues. CDR3 DNA: TGCAGTGCCCGTCCTGGGGGCACAGATACGCAGTATTTT. It is translated as CSARPGGTDTQYF.

This clonotype was recorded many times. The CDR3 DNA reads TGTGCCAGCAGCCAGTCAGGACGGATGAACACTGAAGCTTTCTTT. Translated, it gives CASSQSGRMNTEAFF. This chain connects TRBV3-1 to TRBJ1-1, with D unclear. With 3 bases removed from V and 0 bases from J, the gap between germline ends came to 11 bases. CDR3 length: 15 amino acids. CDR1 is LGHDT and CDR2 is YNNKEL in the germline V gene (reference sequence).

This clonotype came up many times. A much more abundant neighbour one base away suggests this may be a read error. The rearrangement links TRBV5-1 to TRBJ2-2; D gene uncertain. Germline loops: CDR1 SGHRS, CDR2 YFSETQ. The CDR3 extends over 12 amino acids. Trimming stripped 4 bases from V and 2 bases from J, with 3 bases between. CDR3 sequence: CASSINTGELFF. The CDR3 nucleotides read TGCGCCAGCAGCATTAACACCGGGGAGCTGTTTTTT.

The table lists this clonotype with a few counts. The V gene is TRBV20-1, the J gene TRBJ2-1; perhaps TRBD2 as D (6 bases). V was pared by 1 base and J by 15 bases, with 13 bases between. This CDR3 spans 11 amino acids. The germline V gene encodes CDR1 DFQATT and CDR2 SNEGSKA (reference sequence). CDR3 residues: CSARGGDPGFF. The CDR3 region has the DNA TGCAGTGCTAGAGGCGGGGATCCCGGGTTCTTC.

This chain joins TRBV6-1 and TRBJ2-7; TRBD1 matches at 9 bases. CDR3 size: 16 residues. The germline V gene encodes CDR1 MNHNS and CDR2 SASEGT. With V trimmed by 10 bases and J by 0 bases, 13 bases remained unmatched. The DNA of the CDR3 is TGTGCCATCGCGGTGGGACAGGGCAAAAACTCCTACGAGCAGTACTTC. It encodes CAIAVGQGKNSYEQYF.

This chain links TRBV7-9 with TRBJ1-3, with 11 positions matching TRBD1. CDR1 and CDR2 from the germline V gene are SEHNR and FQNEAQ (reference sequence). The CDR3 contains 16 residues. With 5 bases clipped from V and 4 bases from J, the junction kept 7 bases outside the gene matches. The CDR3 sequence is CASSGAGQGVGNTIYF. In DNA, the CDR3 is TGTGCCAGCAGCGGTGCGGGACAGGGGGTCGGAAACACCATATATTTT.

This chain joins TRBV29-1 and TRBJ2-3, with 9 bases identical to TRBD1. Per the germline V gene, CDR1 is SQVTM and CDR2 is ANQGSEA. Trimming removed 6 bases from V and 0 bases from J; junction bases left unmatched: 10. The CDR3 length is 16 residues. The CDR3 is CSVTGGSRFSTDTQYF. CDR3 coding DNA: TGCAGCGTCACAGGGGGCTCACGATTTAGCACAGATACGCAGTATTTT.

This clonotype turned up a few times. The chain carries TRBV10-3 and TRBJ2-2; D is ambiguous. The germline CDR1 and CDR2 sequences are ENHRY and SYGVKD. The germline V and J ends were trimmed by 8 bases and 0 bases, with 7 bases remaining between them. The CDR3 extends over 13 amino acids. The CDR3 DNA sequence: TGTGCCATCTCTTCCGCGAACACCGGGGAGCTGTTTTTT. Translated: CAISSANTGELFF.